Shown below are 27 T cell receptor beta chains from a single sample sequenced in a study of blood T cells in healthy people across ages. Together with a sample-barcoded 5' primer, a J-beta primer mix was included in a second PCR lasting roughly 6 to 12 cycles. Each CDR3 protein gets one entry after TCRdb re-called the 5' RACE reads with MiXCR. This sample has 600,000 to 850,000 distinct CDR3 sequences, with around 25% found just once. These data also formed part of another study, on T cells of mothers and their children.

The sample comprised blood. The receptors were gathered from a boy younger than 18 in good health.

The CDR3 bases are TGTGCCAGCAGTGCATGGACAGAGAACACTGAAGCTTTCTTT. Its protein product is CASSAWTENTEAFF. The V gene is TRBV25-1, the J gene TRBJ1-1, with D maybe TRBD1 (6 bases). Germline V gene lookup returns CDR1 MGHDK and CDR2 SYGVNS. Trimming removed 4 bases from V and 1 base from J, with 10 bases in between. This CDR3 is built from 14 residues.

This clonotype was seen more than once but under ten times. The chain employs TRBV5-6 and TRBJ2-1, with D maybe TRBD2 (6 bases). CDR3 length: 14 residues. The germline V and J ends were trimmed by 0 bases and 9 bases, with 13 bases remaining between them. The germline V gene encodes CDR1 SGHDT and CDR2 YYEEEE. CDR3 region: CASSLVRGRGEQFF. Written as DNA, the CDR3 is TGTGCCAGCAGCTTGGTGCGGGGAAGGGGTGAGCAGTTCTTC.

This clonotype was seen more than once but under ten times. V is TRBV20-1 and J is TRBJ2-5; 10 positions agree with TRBD2. CDR3 length: 14 amino acids. V was pared by 2 bases and J by 6 bases, with 6 bases of the junction left unmatched. Germline-derived CDR1 and CDR2 are DFQATT and SNEGSKA (reference sequence). In nucleotides, the CDR3 is TGCAGTGCTAGATCTAGCGGGAGAGAAAAGACCCAGTACTTC. Translating it yields CSARSSGREKTQYF.

This clonotype was seen once. The J gene is TRBJ1-1, the V gene TRBV29-1; TRBD1 aligns across 8 bases. CDR1 is SQVTM, CDR2 ANQGSEA, per germline. The J segment lost 1 base and the V segment lost 6 bases, leaving 10 bases of the junction unmatched. This CDR3 region has 15 residues. CDR3 sequence: CSVGSTGGKNTEAFF. CDR3 DNA sequence: TGCAGCGTCGGGTCCACAGGGGGAAAGAACACTGAAGCTTTCTTT.

The CDR3 DNA reads as TGTGCCAGCAGCTCCCCGGGACAGGGGATAAGGTTTGGCTACACCTTC. It encodes CASSSPGQGIRFGYTF. The rearrangement links TRBV7-9 to TRBJ1-2, with 10 bases matching TRBD1. The J segment lost 7 bases and the V segment lost 4 bases, leaving 12 bases of the junction unmatched. CDR1 is SEHNR, CDR2 FQNEAQ, per germline (reference sequence). This CDR3 has 16 residues. Using reference TRBV7-9 and TRBJ1-2 for the parts outside the CDR3, the full variable domain is DTGVSQNPRHKITKRGQNVTFRCDPISEHNRLYWYRQTLGQGPEFLTYFQNEAQLEKSRLLSDRFSAERPKGSFSTLEIQRTEQGDSAMYLCASSSPGQGIRFGYTFGSGTRLTVV.

This chain joins TRBV2 and TRBJ2-5; the D gene is possibly TRBD2 (5 bases). The J call may be in error: the DNA end matches TRBJ2-7 better. This CDR3 has 14 residues. In germline, CDR1 is SNHLY, CDR2 FYNNEI. CDR3 amino acids: CASRGDNGSHEQYF. The CDR3 region has the DNA TGTGCCAGCAGGGGAGACAATGGGTCCCACGAGCAGTACTTC.

CDR3 DNA: TGTGCCAGCAGCGCAGGGGACTCTGGGGCCAACGTCCTGACTTTC. Translated: CASSAGDSGANVLTF. This chain connects TRBV9 to TRBJ2-6; possibly TRBD1 for D (6 bases). CDR1 is SGDLS, CDR2 YYNGEE, per germline. Trimming took 3 bases from V and 0 from J, leaving 7 bases between them. CDR3 length equals 15 residues.

This clonotype appeared a few times. In DNA form, the CDR3 reads TGTGCCAGCTTCAGCCCGGGAGCCGGCGAGACCCAGTACTTC. This codes for CASFSPGAGETQYF. The rearrangement joins TRBV27 to TRBJ2-5; TRBD2 might be the D (6 bases). Per germline, CDR1 MNHEY and CDR2 SMNVEV (reference sequence). The CDR3 runs 14 residues. Trimming took 8 bases from V and 5 from J, leaving 18 bases between them.

The J gene is TRBJ2-7, the V gene TRBV3-1; D is possibly TRBD1 (5 bases). Trimming left V 1 base short and J 4 bases short, with 11 bases between. This CDR3 has 14 amino acids. The germline V gene has CDR1 LGHDT and CDR2 YNNKEL (reference sequence). CDR3 nucleotides: TGTGCCAGCAGCCAAGGCCTAGGGGTTTACGAGCAGTACTTC. It is translated as CASSQGLGVYEQYF.

This clonotype was found a few times. V is TRBV7-8 and J is TRBJ2-5; a weak D match, TRBD1 (5 bases). The J call could be wrong; TRBJ2-7 is a better fit for the DNA end. The germline V gene encodes CDR1 SGHVS and CDR2 FQNEAQ. The CDR3 sequence is 12 residues long. The DNA of the CDR3 is TGTGCCAGCAGCTTATTGGGGCACGAGCAGTACTTC. It encodes CASSLLGHEQYF.

This chain joins TRBV11-2 and TRBJ2-1; TRBD2 is a possible D gene (5 bases). The CDR3 contains 13 residues. Germline CDR1 reads SGHAT; CDR2 reads FQNNGV. Trimming pared 6 bases from V and 10 bases from J, leaving 16 bases between. In DNA form, the CDR3 reads TGTGCCAGCAGATCCCCTAGCTCCTTGGAGCAGTTCTTC. Protein product: CASRSPSSLEQFF.

This sequence joins TRBV6-1 and TRBJ1-4; no reliable D call. V lost 2 bases to trimming and J lost 6 bases, with 19 bases between them. CDR3 length: 17 residues. Germline assignment: CDR1 MNHNS and CDR2 SASEGT. The CDR3 region is CASSEPPSYSEDEKLFF. The CDR3 coding sequence is TGTGCCAGCAGTGAACCCCCATCTTACAGTGAGGATGAAAAACTGTTTTTT.

The chain carries TRBV20-1 and TRBJ2-5; perhaps TRBD1 as D (7 bases). TRBJ2-7 matches the DNA end more closely, so the J call is doubtful. This CDR3 has 13 amino acids. CDR1 is DFQATT and CDR2 is SNEGSKA in the germline V gene (reference sequence). The CDR3 region is CSAYPRGDYEQYF. Here the CDR3 DNA reads TGCAGTGCCTACCCCAGGGGGGATTACGAGCAGTACTTC.

The gene calls are TRBV11-2 and TRBJ1-1; 8 bases are shared with TRBD1. The ends lost 4 bases at V and 3 bases at J; junction bases unmatched: 10. This CDR3 comprises 16 residues. Germline CDR1 is SGHAT and CDR2 is FQNNGV. CDR3 in amino acids: CASSSPFHRGDTEAFF. In DNA, the CDR3 is TGTGCCAGCAGCTCTCCATTCCACAGGGGGGACACTGAAGCTTTCTTT.

This chain uses TRBV4-3 with TRBJ2-1; no clear D gene. The J call may be mistaken, given a closer DNA end match to TRBJ2-5. Germline values: CDR1 LGHNA, CDR2 YSLEER. This CDR3 has 14 residues. The CDR3 sequence is CASSQDRLSETQYF. Here the CDR3 DNA reads TGCGCCAGCAGCCAAGATCGTCTGTCGGAGACCCAGTACTTC.

This chain links TRBV6-5 with TRBJ2-3; D perhaps matches TRBD2 (5 bases). The CDR3 runs to 15 residues. From germline, CDR1 is MNHEY and CDR2 SVGAGI. V dropped 6 bases and J dropped 0 bases, with 13 bases sitting between them. The CDR3 region is CASSLVAFSTDTQYF. CDR3 DNA: TGTGCCAGCAGCTTGGTAGCGTTTAGCACAGATACGCAGTATTTT.

This chain uses TRBV4-3 with TRBJ2-1; the D is unclear. Germline CDR1 LGHNA, CDR2 YSLEER. There are 14 residues in the CDR3. Trimming took 1 base from V and 6 from J, leaving 10 bases between them. The CDR3 coding sequence is TGCGCCAGCAGCCAAGTTCGTTCGGCCAATGAGCAGTTCTTC. This gives the protein CASSQVRSANEQFF.

Note on this clonotype: A read error may produce the germline difference seen at one junction end. This chain uses TRBV7-2 with TRBJ1-6; 9 nucleotides line up with TRBD1. CDR1 is SGHTA, CDR2 FQGNSA, per germline. This CDR3 is built from 15 residues. The CDR3 DNA reads as TGTGCCAGCAGCATAGCTGGGACAGGGCAATCACCCCTCCACTTT. It codes for CASSIAGTGQSPLHF.

This clonotype occurred a few times. V gene TRBV11-2 combines with J gene TRBJ1-6, with D possibly TRBD1 on 6 matching bases. V lost 2 bases and J lost 8, with 22 bases in between. The CDR3 is made up of 18 amino acids. Germline assignment: CDR1 SGHAT and CDR2 FQNNGV. The CDR3 bases are TGTGCCAGCAGCTTAACGGCGTGGGGGGCTAGGTCGGATTCACCCCTCCACTTT. Protein: CASSLTAWGARSDSPLHF.

This clonotype has more than one count but fewer than ten. V gene TRBV3-1 combines with J gene TRBJ2-5, with D tentatively TRBD2 (5 bases). The CDR3 consists of 18 residues. Germline V gene lookup returns CDR1 LGHDT and CDR2 YNNKEL (reference sequence). V dropped 1 base and J dropped 3 bases, with 21 bases sitting between them. CDR3 sequence: CASSQGLGVGLGEETQYF. CDR3 nucleotides: TGTGCCAGCAGCCAAGGGCTAGGAGTTGGGTTGGGAGAAGAGACCCAGTACTTC.

The rearrangement joins TRBV10-3 to TRBJ2-7; 11 nucleotides align to TRBD2. TRBJ2-5 explains the end of the DNA better; the J call may be wrong. This CDR3 has 15 residues. CDR1 and CDR2 (germline): ENHRY, SYGVKD. CDR3 protein: CAISGGLAAQETQYF. DNA for the CDR3: TGTGCCATCAGTGGGGGACTAGCGGCGCAAGAGACCCAGTACTTC.

The V call is TRBV28, the J call TRBJ2-3; the match to TRBD2 covers 14 bases. Per germline, CDR1 MDHEN and CDR2 SYDVKM. Unmatched junction bases numbered 4, after V lost 5 bases and J lost 0 bases. The CDR3 loop spans 17 amino acids. In nucleotides, the CDR3 is TGTGCCAGCAGTCCGCGACTAGCGGGAGGGAGCACAGATACGCAGTATTTT. Translated: CASSPRLAGGSTDTQYF.

This clonotype has a handful of counts. V gene TRBV5-1 combines with J gene TRBJ2-3, with 9 bases that match TRBD2. Germline V CDR1 and CDR2: SGHRS, YFSETQ. V was pared by 2 bases and J by 3 bases, with 7 bases of the junction left unmatched. This CDR3 has 16 residues. For the CDR3, the DNA is TGCGCCAGCAGCTTCCATCCGGGACTAGCAACAGATACGCAGTATTTT. This sequence encodes CASSFHPGLATDTQYF.

A word on this clonotype: The junction and the germline gene differ at one end; a read error may be behind it. This chain links TRBV7-2 with TRBJ2-3; D perhaps matches TRBD2 (6 bases). Germline CDR1 reads SGHTA; CDR2 reads FQGNSA. The CDR3 has 12 amino acids. For the CDR3, the DNA is TGTGCCAGCAGCTCCCGGGACTCCCGCGCCCATTTT. Translated: CASSSRDSRAHF.

The chain carries TRBV5-1 and TRBJ2-5, with D possibly matching TRBD1 (6 bases). Per germline, CDR1 SGHRS and CDR2 YFSETQ. The CDR3 totals 17 residues. V dropped 3 bases and J dropped 1 base, with 19 bases sitting between them. This CDR3 is CASSWKMGAEGQETQYF. In nucleotides, the CDR3 is TGCGCCAGCAGCTGGAAAATGGGGGCGGAAGGCCAAGAGACCCAGTACTTC.

There are a few counts of this clonotype. The rearrangement uses TRBV7-8 and TRBJ2-5, with D possibly TRBD2 on 5 matching bases. Germline loops: CDR1 SGHVS, CDR2 FQNEAQ. The CDR3 length is 16 residues. Trimming pared 2 bases from V and 2 bases from J, leaving 15 bases between. The CDR3 loop is CASSLNLLAEQETQYF. DNA for the CDR3: TGTGCCAGCAGCTTAAATTTGCTAGCAGAACAAGAGACCCAGTACTTC. Full variable domain (missing parts from reference TRBV7-8 and TRBJ2-5): GAGVSQSPRYKVAKRGQDVALRCDPISGHVSLFWYQQALGQGPEFLTYFQNEAQLDKSGLPSDRFFAERPEGSVSTLKIQRTQQEDSAVYLCASSLNLLAEQETQYFGPGTRLLVL.

This rearrangement joins TRBV29-1 to TRBJ1-2, with D tentatively TRBD1 (5 bases). Looked up from germline, CDR1 is SQVTM and CDR2 is ANQGSEA. V was trimmed by 4 bases and J by 4 bases, leaving 10 bases between them. The CDR3 runs to 12 residues. The CDR3 nucleotides are TGCAGCGTTGGCGAGGGGTTCTATGGCTACACCTTC. Protein: CSVGEGFYGYTF.